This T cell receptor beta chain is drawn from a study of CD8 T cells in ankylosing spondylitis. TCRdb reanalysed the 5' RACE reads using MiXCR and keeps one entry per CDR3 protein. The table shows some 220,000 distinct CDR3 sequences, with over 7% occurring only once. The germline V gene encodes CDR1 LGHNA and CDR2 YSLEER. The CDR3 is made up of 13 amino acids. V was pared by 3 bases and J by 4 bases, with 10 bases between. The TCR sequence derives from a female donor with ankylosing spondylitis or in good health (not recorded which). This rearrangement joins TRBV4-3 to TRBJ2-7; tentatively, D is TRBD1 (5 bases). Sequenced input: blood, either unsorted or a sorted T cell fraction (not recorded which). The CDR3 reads CASSQDTTYEQYF. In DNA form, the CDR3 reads TGCGCCAGCAGCCAGGACACCACGTACGAGCAGTACTTC.